This T cell receptor (beta chain) was recorded in a study of control samples from healthy donors and cancer patients. The data were produced by immunoSEQ multiplex PCR, yet TCRdb's version contains in-frame clones alone and is incomplete. The sample lists roughly 18,000 clones, approximately 90% occurring once. The CDR3 loop spans 14 amino acids. V dropped 1 base and J dropped 4 bases, with 10 bases sitting between them. Germline-derived CDR1 and CDR2 are MNHEY and SMNVEV (reference sequence). The sequence derives from an older woman with head and neck cancer. The chain carries TRBV27 and TRBJ2-5, with a tentative D call TRBD2 (6 bases). The sample taken for sequencing was PBMCs. The CDR3 sequence is CASSLYGGGETQYF. For the CDR3, the DNA is TGTGCCAGCAGTTTATATGGGGGAGGAGAGACCCAGTACTTC.